A selection of T cell receptor beta chains follows, all from one sample in a study of siplizumab effects on memory and regulatory T cells. Data came from immunoSEQ multiplex PCR; TCRdb stores just in-frame clones and leaves some out. The table records 100,000 or so clones, just under 95% of them present only once. The specimen sequenced was non-Treg CD4+ T cells sorted from blood. The receptors come from a human donor in good health. Each CDR3 is given with its conserved first and last residue. The order of the fields is J gene, D gene, clone size, V gene, CDR3 length, CDR3 protein, CDR3 DNA. A D gene is named only where the DNA matches it firmly. Size values are once, few and many counts, or a class for expanded clones, and some rows have none.

>TRBJ2-3|TRBD2|-|TRBV28|13
CATSGGSTDTQYF
TGTGCCACCAGCGGGGGGTCCACAGATACGCAGTATTTT
>TRBJ2-1|-|-|TRBV29-1|14
CSVGWGRSYNEQFF
TGCAGCGTTGGGTGGGGAAGGTCCTACAATGAGCAGTTCTTC
>TRBJ1-1|TRBD1|-|TRBV7-6|14
CASSPGQGWTEAFF
TGTGCCAGCAGCCCAGGACAGGGATGGACTGAAGCTTTCTTT
>TRBJ2-1|TRBD2|-|TRBV29-1|14
CSVGVSGGVNEQFF
TGCAGCGTTGGCGTTAGCGGGGGGGTTAATGAGCAGTTCTTC
>TRBJ1-3|-|-|TRBV4-2|15
CASSQDRLTRDTIYF
TGTGCCAGCAGCCAAGATCGGCTTACTAGAGACACCATATATTTT
>TRBJ1-2|-|-|TRBV10-3|13
CAISSDINYGYTF
TGTGCCATCAGTAGCGACATAAACTATGGCTACACCTTC
>TRBJ2-3|TRBD1|-|TRBV5-1|14
CASSSRDRTDTQYF
TGCGCCAGCAGCTCCCGGGACAGAACAGATACGCAGTATTTT
>TRBJ1-1|TRBD1|once|TRBV5-1|14
CASSVGQANTEAFF
TGCGCCAGCAGCGTCGGACAGGCGAACACTGAAGCTTTCTTT
>TRBJ1-2|-|-|TRBV6-7|16
CASSSATGGENYGYTF
TGTGCCAGCAGTTCCGCGACGGGGGGGGAGAACTATGGCTACACCTTC
>TRBJ2-3|-|-|TRBV5-1|15
CASSLENRHTDTQYF
TGCGCCAGCAGCTTGGAAAACAGGCACACAGATACGCAGTATTTT
>TRBJ2-2|TRBD2|-|TRBV29-1|15
CSVELAGAYTGELFF
TGCAGCGTTGAGCTAGCGGGGGCCTACACCGGGGAGCTGTTTTTT
>TRBJ1-5|-|few|TRBV19|15
CASNRGGRGNQPQHF
TGTGCCAGTAACCGGGGCGGTAGGGGCAATCAGCCCCAGCATTTT
>TRBJ1-5|-|-|TRBV10-1|12
CASSVERQPQHF
TGCGCCAGCAGTGTTGAGAGGCAGCCCCAGCATTTT
>TRBJ1-3|TRBD1|once|TRBV6-5|15
CASSYGQGAGNTIYF
TGTGCCAGCAGTTACGGGCAGGGGGCTGGAAACACCATATATTTT
>TRBJ2-5|TRBD2|-|TRBV7-3|15
CASSPHGLARETQYF
TGTGCCAGCAGCCCTCATGGACTAGCGAGGGAGACCCAGTACTTC
>TRBJ1-2|-|-|TRBV29-1|13
CSVERGSNYGYTF
TGCAGCGTTGAACGGGGTTCTAACTATGGCTACACCTTC
>TRBJ2-5|TRBD2|once|TRBV6-6|14
CASRAAGGGETQYF
TGTGCCAGCAGAGCAGCGGGGGGGGGAGAGACCCAGTACTTC
>TRBJ2-3|TRBD2|-|TRBV7-3|17
CASSLGELAGVTDTQYF
TGTGCCAGCAGCTTAGGGGAACTAGCGGGGGTCACAGATACGCAGTATTTT
>TRBJ2-3|-|-|TRBV5-1|15
CASSSIFYLTDTQYF
TGCGCCAGCAGCTCGATCTTCTACCTCACAGATACGCAGTATTTT
>TRBJ1-3|TRBD1|-|TRBV28|18
CASSLASVTGASGNTIYF
TGTGCCAGCAGCTTGGCTTCTGTCACAGGGGCTTCTGGAAACACCATATATTTT
>TRBJ1-1|-|-|TRBV5-4|16
CASSPSTDRLNTEAFF
TGTGCCAGCAGCCCCTCCACCGACAGATTGAACACTGAAGCTTTCTTT
>TRBJ1-2|TRBD1|-|TRBV19|13
CASSIGQDYGYTF
TGTGCCAGTAGTATCGGACAGGACTATGGCTACACCTTC
>TRBJ1-2|TRBD1|-|TRBV6-5|14
CASIGGQGRYGYTF
TGTGCCAGCATAGGGGGACAGGGAAGGTATGGCTACACCTTC
>TRBJ2-5|TRBD1|-|TRBV29-1|12
CSPGQGSETQYF
TGCAGCCCCGGACAGGGGTCGGAGACCCAGTACTTC
>TRBJ1-2|-|-|TRBV5-6|15
CASSLSPGGGDGYTF
TGTGCCAGCAGCTTGAGTCCTGGTGGCGGGGATGGCTACACCTTC
>TRBJ1-5|-|-|TRBV28|13
CASTRTGNQPQHF
TGTGCCAGCACCCGGACGGGCAATCAGCCCCAGCATTTT
>TRBJ2-6|-|-|TRBV19|15
CAIADFSSGANVLTF
TGTGCCATCGCGGACTTTAGCTCTGGGGCCAACGTCCTGACTTTC
>TRBJ1-6|-|-|TRBV11-2|15
CASSSTGGTNSPLHF
TGTGCCAGCAGCTCTACGGGGGGAACTAATTCACCCCTCCACTTT
>TRBJ1-1|-|-|TRBV21-1|13
CASRDPRPSEAFF
TGTGCCAGCAGGGACCCACGACCTAGTGAAGCTTTCTTT
>TRBJ1-2|-|-|TRBV5-6|13
CASSFRGPYGYTF
TGTGCCAGCAGCTTTAGGGGACCCTATGGCTACACCTTC
>TRBJ2-6|-|-|TRBV4-3|16
CASSQDQGAGANVLTF
TGCGCCAGCAGCCAAGATCAGGGCGCCGGGGCCAACGTCCTGACTTTC
>TRBJ1-5|-|few|TRBV30|12
CAWSPVNQPQHF
TGTGCCTGGAGTCCAGTGAATCAGCCCCAGCATTTT
>TRBJ1-5|-|-|TRBV7-9|13
CASSLMGSQPQHF
TGTGCCAGCAGCTTAATGGGGAGTCAGCCCCAGCATTTT
>TRBJ2-2|TRBD1|-|TRBV2|15
CASRGQAGDTGELFF
TGTGCCAGCAGAGGACAGGCCGGAGACACCGGGGAGCTGTTTTTT
>TRBJ1-1|-|-|TRBV5-1|12
CASSGVGAEAFF
TGCGCCAGCAGCGGGGTGGGGGCTGAAGCTTTCTTT
>TRBJ2-3|-|once|TRBV7-2|15
CASSLFRGSTDTQYF
TGTGCCAGCAGCTTATTCCGGGGGAGCACAGATACGCAGTATTTT
>TRBJ2-2|-|once|TRBV10-1|16
CASSEGGAADTGELFF
TGCGCCAGCAGTGAGGGCGGGGCAGCTGACACCGGGGAGCTGTTTTTT
>TRBJ2-5|TRBD2|-|TRBV30|13
CAWSGAGGETQYF
TGTGCCTGGAGTGGGGCGGGAGGAGAGACCCAGTACTTC
>TRBJ1-1|-|-|TRBV7-9|14
CASRARTGQTEAFF
TGTGCCAGCAGAGCCCGGACGGGCCAGACTGAAGCTTTCTTT
>TRBJ1-3|-|-|TRBV7-9|15
CASSLGAGSGNTIYF
TGTGCCAGCAGCTTAGGGGCAGGGAGTGGAAACACCATATATTTT
>TRBJ2-4|TRBD1|-|TRBV30|14
CAWAPGTGKNIQYF
TGTGCCTGGGCACCCGGGACAGGCAAAAACATTCAGTACTTC
>TRBJ2-5|TRBD1|-|TRBV19|14
CASSVDRGQETQYF
TGTGCCAGTAGTGTCGACAGGGGCCAAGAGACCCAGTACTTC